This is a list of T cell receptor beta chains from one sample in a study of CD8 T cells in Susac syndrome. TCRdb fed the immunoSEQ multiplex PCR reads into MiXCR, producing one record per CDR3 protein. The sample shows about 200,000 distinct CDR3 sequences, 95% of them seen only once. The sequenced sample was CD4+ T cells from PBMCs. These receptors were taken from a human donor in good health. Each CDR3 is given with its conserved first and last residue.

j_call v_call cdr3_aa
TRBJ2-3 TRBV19 CASGEQGVRGTDTQYF
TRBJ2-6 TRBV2 CASTRGISGANVLTF
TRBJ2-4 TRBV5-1 CASSRDRGDKNIQYF
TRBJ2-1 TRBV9 CASSVGPNDEQFF
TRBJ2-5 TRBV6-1 CASSAQGGETQYF
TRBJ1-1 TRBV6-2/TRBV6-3 CASRTTGSTEAFF
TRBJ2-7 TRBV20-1 CSARDSTGRTYEQYF
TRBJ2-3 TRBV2 CASRPGRSKDTQYF
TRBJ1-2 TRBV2 CASHQGTDYGYTF
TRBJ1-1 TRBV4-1 CASSATRSEAFF
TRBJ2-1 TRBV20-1 CSARDAGGPSNEQFF
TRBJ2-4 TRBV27 CASRGTGENIQYF
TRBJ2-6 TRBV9 CASSVAGTSGRVTGANVLTF
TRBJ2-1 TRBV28 CASSHLLAVGGNNEQFF
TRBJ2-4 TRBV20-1 CSATDGRGTNIQYF
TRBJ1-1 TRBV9 CASSGGQQRSEAFF
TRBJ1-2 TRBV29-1 CSVEDPRAVTGYTF
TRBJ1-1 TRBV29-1 CSVESRDRAKTEAFF
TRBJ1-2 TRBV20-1 CSANTQAGFHGYTF
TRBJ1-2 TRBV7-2 CASRRSGLGYTF
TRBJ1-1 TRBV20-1 CSAKGQLVVAFF
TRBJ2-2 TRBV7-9 CASSSQGATGELFF
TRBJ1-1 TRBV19 CASSSTVEAFF
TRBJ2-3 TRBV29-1 CSVSAGTDTQYF
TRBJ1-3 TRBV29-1 CSVGATSGNTIYF
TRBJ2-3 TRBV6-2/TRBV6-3 CASSYLILRGPSDTQYF
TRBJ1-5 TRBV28 CASSHEQGGGQPQHF